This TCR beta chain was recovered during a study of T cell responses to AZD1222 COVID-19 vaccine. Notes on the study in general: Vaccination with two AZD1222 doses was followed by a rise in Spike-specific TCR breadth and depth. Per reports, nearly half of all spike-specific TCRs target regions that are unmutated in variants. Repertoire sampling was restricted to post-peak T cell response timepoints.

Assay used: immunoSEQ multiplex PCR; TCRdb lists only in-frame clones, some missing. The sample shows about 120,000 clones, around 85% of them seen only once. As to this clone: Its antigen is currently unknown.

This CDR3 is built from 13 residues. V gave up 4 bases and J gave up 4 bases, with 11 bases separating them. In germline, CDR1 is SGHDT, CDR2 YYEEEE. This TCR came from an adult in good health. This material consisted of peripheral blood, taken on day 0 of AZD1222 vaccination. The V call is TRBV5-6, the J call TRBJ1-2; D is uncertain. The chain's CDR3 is CASSPGRTYGYTF. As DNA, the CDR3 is TGTGCCAGCAGCCCAGGACGGACCTATGGCTACACCTTC.